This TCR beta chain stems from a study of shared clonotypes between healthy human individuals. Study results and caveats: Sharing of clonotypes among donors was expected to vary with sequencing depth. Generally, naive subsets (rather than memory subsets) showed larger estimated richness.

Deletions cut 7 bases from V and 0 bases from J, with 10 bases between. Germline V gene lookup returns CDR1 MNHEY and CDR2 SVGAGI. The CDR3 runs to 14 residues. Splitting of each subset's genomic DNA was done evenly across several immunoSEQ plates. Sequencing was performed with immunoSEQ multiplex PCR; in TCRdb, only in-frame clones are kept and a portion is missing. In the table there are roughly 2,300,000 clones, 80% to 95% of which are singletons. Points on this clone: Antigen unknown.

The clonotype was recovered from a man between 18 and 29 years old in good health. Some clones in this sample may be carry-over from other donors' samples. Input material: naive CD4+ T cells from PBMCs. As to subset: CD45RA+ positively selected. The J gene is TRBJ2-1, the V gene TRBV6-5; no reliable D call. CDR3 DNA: TGTGCCAGCACTCCCGCGGTCTCCTACAATGAGCAGTTCTTC. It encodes CASTPAVSYNEQFF.